This record covers a single T cell receptor beta chain. The trim removed 4 bases at V and 2 bases at J, leaving 7 bases unmatched. Germline CDR1 is SGDLS and CDR2 is YYNGEE. The CDR3 loop spans 15 amino acids. The sample comes from a study of blood T cell repertoires in COVID-19. Sequenced by immunoSEQ multiplex PCR; TCRdb stores in-frame clones only, minus some. The table lists around 250,000 clones, around nine tenths of them singletons. This TCR came from a woman aged 50 to 65 who had recovered from COVID-19. The V call is TRBV9, the J call TRBJ2-3; 7 nucleotides match TRBD2. The sample taken for sequencing was PBMCs or T cells enriched from blood (not recorded which). CDR3 nucleotide sequence: TGTGCCAGCAGCCCCGGGGAGGGAGACACAGATACGCAGTATTTT. Translating gives CASSPGEGDTDTQYF.